The 15 T cell receptor beta chains presented below share a single source sample, sequenced in a study of Ad26.COV2.S vaccination and SARS-CoV-2 variants. Some clones are missing from TCRdb's copy, which holds only in-frame ones; the method was immunoSEQ multiplex PCR. Of about 400,000 clones listed, roughly 90% are singletons. Treatment noted: around 19 received Ad26.COV2.S at low or high dose, single or two shots; roughly five received placebo; per-sample allocation not given. Sampling occurred on day 63 after the first vaccine or placebo injection. The sequencing used peripheral blood, collected in a trial of Ad26.COV2.S vaccine versus placebo. These receptors all stem from a person aged 18 to 65 who received the Ad26.COV2.S COVID-19 vaccine or a placebo.

The gene calls are TRBV11-2 and TRBJ2-7, with D possibly matching TRBD2 (7 bases). V was clipped by 5 bases and J by 9 bases, with 29 bases between them. The CDR3 sequence is 17 residues long. Germline V gene data show CDR1 as SGHAT and CDR2 as FQNNGV. The chain's CDR3 is CASSLRGIGGGSFLQYF. The CDR3 DNA sequence: TGTGCCAGCAGCCTAAGGGGGATCGGCGGGGGCTCCTTTTTGCAGTACTTC.

The V call is TRBV7-6, the J call TRBJ1-5; D is undetermined. The CDR3 has 13 amino acids. The germline V gene has CDR1 SGHVS and CDR2 FNYEAQ. Trimming removed 1 base at V and 7 bases at J, with 8 bases between. In DNA form, the CDR3 reads TGTGCCAGCAGCTTAGAGGAGGGCCAGCCCCAGCATTTT. This codes for CASSLEEGQPQHF.

The table lists this clone with many counts. This CDR3 is also generated by other DNA sequences in the sample. The rearrangement links TRBV4-3 to TRBJ1-5, with no clear D. Deletions cut 4 bases from V and 3 bases from J, with 7 bases between. The CDR3 extends over 13 amino acids. Looked up from germline, CDR1 is LGHNA and CDR2 is YSLEER. The CDR3 sequence is CASSLGFNQPQHF. DNA for the CDR3: TGCGCCAGCAGCCTGGGCTTCAATCAGCCCCAGCATTTT.

The V and J genes are TRBV7-2 and TRBJ2-3; D is uncertain. The V gene's germline CDR1 is SGHTA and CDR2 FQGNSA. Trimming shortened V by 3 bases and J by 1 base, and 14 bases separated the two germline ends. This CDR3 is built from 16 residues. CDR3 sequence reads: CASSFNFNQGTDTQYF. The CDR3 coding sequence is TGTGCCAGCAGCTTTAACTTTAACCAGGGCACAGATACGCAGTATTTT.

V usage is TRBV7-2 and J usage is TRBJ1-2; no clear D gene. Germline V gene sequence: CDR1 SGHTA, CDR2 FQGNSA. V was cut by 5 bases and J by 8 bases, with 24 bases left in between. The CDR3 sequence is 16 residues long. The CDR3 DNA follows: TGTGCCAGCAGCCCGCCGTCGCGGAGTTCCCTAGGGGGCTACACCTTC. This translates into CASSPPSRSSLGGYTF.

V gene TRBV4-3 combines with J gene TRBJ2-1; D is unresolved. V lost 0 bases and J 4 bases, leaving 10 bases between the germline ends. The CDR3 covers 15 residues. The germline gives CDR1 LGHNA, CDR2 YSLEER. The CDR3 loop reads CASSQDSQKYNEQFF. As DNA, the CDR3 is TGCGCCAGCAGCCAAGATTCACAGAAATACAATGAGCAGTTCTTC.

The chain recombines TRBV7-2 with TRBJ2-3; 7 bases match TRBD2. Germline values: CDR1 SGHTA, CDR2 FQGNSA. This CDR3 has 16 residues. Trimming cost V 5 bases and J 2 bases; bases outside gene matches: 10. The CDR3 DNA is TGTGCCAGCAGCGCACTCGGGGGGTTATACACAGATACGCAGTATTTT. Its translation is CASSALGGLYTDTQYF.

This clone occurred a few times. The same CDR3 can be traced to other DNA sequences in this sample. V is TRBV12-3 or TRBV12-4 and J is TRBJ1-2, with TRBD1 as a possible D gene (5 bases). The CDR3 extends over 12 amino acids. The V gene lost 3 bases and the J gene lost 4 bases, with 6 bases spanning the gap. The CDR3 protein is CASSLTVYGYTF. CDR3 nucleotide sequence: TGTGCCAGCAGTTTGACAGTCTATGGCTACACCTTC.

The chain joins TRBV3-1 (or the pseudogene TRBV3-2) to TRBJ1-1; 7 nucleotides align to TRBD1. V gave up 5 bases and J gave up 4 bases; unmatched junction bases: 10. From germline, CDR1 is LGHDT and CDR2 YNNKEL (reference sequence). The CDR3 runs 15 residues. The DNA for the CDR3 is TGTGCCAGCAGCTTACACACAGGGGCGAGCACTGAAGCTTTCTTT. This translates into CASSLHTGASTEAFF.

This chain joins TRBV2 and TRBJ1-5; D not resolved. CDR1 is SNHLY, CDR2 FYNNEI, per germline. The CDR3 is made up of 14 amino acids. V shed 6 bases and J shed 3 bases, with 12 bases lying between them. CDR3 sequence (DNA): TGTGCCAGCAGGGCCTTGGACTTCAATCAGCCCCAGCATTTT. Translation: CASRALDFNQPQHF.

V and J are TRBV18 and TRBJ2-5; the match to TRBD2 covers 10 bases. Losses at the gene ends were 8 bases for V and 5 bases for J; bases not matched to a gene: 11. This CDR3 has 15 amino acids. Germline V gene lookup returns CDR1 KGHSH and CDR2 LQKENI. Here the CDR3 reads CASTDGTSVWETQYF. DNA for the CDR3: TGTGCCAGCACCGATGGGACTAGCGTATGGGAGACCCAGTACTTC.

This chain links TRBV28 with TRBJ1-1; D unclear. There are 14 residues in the CDR3. Per the germline V gene, CDR1 is MDHEN and CDR2 is SYDVKM. With 0 bases removed from V and 8 bases from J, the gap between germline ends came to 13 bases. The CDR3 bases are TGTGCCAGCAGTTTATGGGGGAGAATGGGGGAAGCTTTCTTT. Protein: CASSLWGRMGEAFF.

V usage is TRBV7-6 and J usage is TRBJ2-7; 10 nucleotides agree with TRBD1. The length of the CDR3 is 17 residues. CDR1 SGHVS and CDR2 FNYEAQ come from the germline V gene. V shed 5 bases and J 2 bases; nucleotides not matched to a gene: 12. CDR3 in amino acids: CASSRGDRGPFPYEQYF. The DNA for the CDR3 is TGTGCCAGCAGCCGCGGGGACAGGGGCCCTTTTCCCTACGAGCAGTACTTC.

The chain uses TRBV6-5 and TRBJ1-2, with TRBD1 as a possible D gene (5 bases). Trimming shortened V by 6 bases and J by 1 base, and 9 bases separated the two germline ends. Germline V CDR1 and CDR2: MNHEY, SVGAGI. The CDR3 sequence is 13 residues long. The CDR3 sequence is CASSRQFNYGYTF. The CDR3 coding sequence is TGTGCCAGCAGCCGACAGTTTAACTATGGCTACACCTTC.

The CDR3 nucleotides are TGTGCCAGCAGTTTGTCGGGACAGGGGTTCCCCTACGAGCAGTACTTC. Protein product: CASSLSGQGFPYEQYF. J is TRBJ2-7 and V is TRBV27; 10 bases align to TRBD1. The trim removed 3 bases at V and 2 bases at J, leaving 7 bases unmatched. CDR3 length: 16 amino acids. Looked up from germline, CDR1 is MNHEY and CDR2 is SMNVEV (reference sequence).